Shown below are 7 T cell receptor beta chains from a single sample sequenced in a study of cytomegalovirus exposure and HLA in healthy donors. The table came from immunoSEQ multiplex PCR; TCRdb's copy has only in-frame clones and leaves some out. The table lists 110,000 or so clones, roughly 86% of them singletons, with 2% to 2.5% in the top ten. Material for sequencing was PBMCs. These receptors originate from a young woman in good health and CMV-seronegative.

V gene TRBV5-1 combines with J gene TRBJ1-1; D gene uncertain. The germline V gene has CDR1 SGHRS and CDR2 YFSETQ. Trimming pared 4 bases from V and 0 bases from J, leaving 13 bases between. CDR3 length: 15 residues. CDR3 sequence: CASSRLPGMNTEAFF. CDR3 sequence (DNA): TGCGCCAGCAGCCGTCTGCCGGGTATGAACACTGAAGCTTTCTTT.

This clone was counted only a few times. This sequence joins TRBV6-5 and TRBJ1-2; D is ambiguous. From germline, CDR1 is MNHEY and CDR2 SVGAGI. The CDR3 extends over 11 amino acids. The V end lost 9 bases, the J end lost 7 bases, and 12 bases lay between the germline ends. CDR3 DNA sequence: TGTGCCAGTAGGAGTCAGAGTGGCTACACCTTC. It yields the protein CASRSQSGYTF.

This sequence joins TRBV2 and TRBJ1-1; D may be TRBD1 (6 bases). Germline loops: CDR1 SNHLY, CDR2 FYNNEI. CDR3 length: 12 amino acids. The ends were cut back, 8 bases at V and 5 bases at J, with 12 bases in the middle. The CDR3 DNA is TGTGCCAGCGGGGGCCAGGGGACTGAAGCTTTCTTT. Its translation: CASGGQGTEAFF.

The gene calls are TRBV14 and TRBJ2-7, with TRBD1 matching over 7 bases. The V gene's germline CDR1 is SGHDN and CDR2 FVKESK. J gave up 5 bases and V 4 bases, and 5 bases lay outside the gene matches. This CDR3 is 13 amino acids long. The CDR3 bases are TGTGCCAGCAGCCCTACAGGGGAGAACGAGCAGTACTTC. Its protein is CASSPTGENEQYF.

The CDR3 protein is CAWEVGGGETQYF. In nucleotides, the CDR3 is TGTGCCTGGGAGGTCGGGGGTGGGGAGACCCAGTACTTC. This sequence joins TRBV30 and TRBJ2-5; a possible D gene is TRBD2 (6 bases). Trimming took 5 bases from V and 5 from J, leaving 15 bases between them. The germline V gene has CDR1 GTSNPN and CDR2 SVGIG (reference sequence). This CDR3 spans 13 amino acids.

The CDR3 reads CASSYGTGRVGELFF. The DNA for the CDR3 is TGTGCCAGCAGTTACGGGACAGGGCGAGTCGGGGAGCTGTTTTTT. J is TRBJ2-2 and V is TRBV6-6; 9 nucleotides agree with TRBD1. V lost 2 bases to trimming and J lost 7 bases; unmatched junction nucleotides: 5. This CDR3 is built from 15 residues. Germline loops: CDR1 MNHNY, CDR2 SVGAGI (reference sequence).

This clone was detected only a few times. This chain links TRBV5-1 with TRBJ2-4, with D possibly matching TRBD2 (5 bases). The CDR3 is 15 residues long. Per germline, CDR1 SGHRS and CDR2 YFSETQ. The V end was cut by 4 bases, the J end by 0 bases, with 11 bases between. Here the CDR3 reads CASSAGLLAKNIQYF. The DNA of the CDR3 is TGCGCCAGCAGCGCGGGCCTACTAGCCAAAAACATTCAGTACTTC. The variable domain in full, with the rest retrieved from reference TRBV5-1 and TRBJ2-4, is KAGVTQTPRYLIKTRGQQVTLSCSPISGHRSVSWYQQTPGQGLQFLFEYFSETQRNKGNFPGRFSGRQFSNSRSEMNVSTLELGDSALYLCASSAGLLAKNIQYFGAGTRLSVL.